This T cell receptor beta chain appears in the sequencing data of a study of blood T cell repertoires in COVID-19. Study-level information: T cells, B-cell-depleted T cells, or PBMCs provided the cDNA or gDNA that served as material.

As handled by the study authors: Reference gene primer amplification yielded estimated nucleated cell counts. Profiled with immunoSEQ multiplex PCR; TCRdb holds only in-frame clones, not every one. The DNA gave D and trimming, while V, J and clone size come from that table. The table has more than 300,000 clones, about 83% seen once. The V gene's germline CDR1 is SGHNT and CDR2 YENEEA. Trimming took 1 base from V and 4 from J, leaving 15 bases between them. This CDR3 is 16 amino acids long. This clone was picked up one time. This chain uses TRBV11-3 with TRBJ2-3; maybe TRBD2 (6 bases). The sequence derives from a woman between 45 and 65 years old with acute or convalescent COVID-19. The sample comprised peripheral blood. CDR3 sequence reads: CASSLGRREVSDTQYF. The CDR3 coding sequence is TGTGCCAGCAGCTTAGGCCGCAGGGAGGTGTCAGATACGCAGTATTTT.